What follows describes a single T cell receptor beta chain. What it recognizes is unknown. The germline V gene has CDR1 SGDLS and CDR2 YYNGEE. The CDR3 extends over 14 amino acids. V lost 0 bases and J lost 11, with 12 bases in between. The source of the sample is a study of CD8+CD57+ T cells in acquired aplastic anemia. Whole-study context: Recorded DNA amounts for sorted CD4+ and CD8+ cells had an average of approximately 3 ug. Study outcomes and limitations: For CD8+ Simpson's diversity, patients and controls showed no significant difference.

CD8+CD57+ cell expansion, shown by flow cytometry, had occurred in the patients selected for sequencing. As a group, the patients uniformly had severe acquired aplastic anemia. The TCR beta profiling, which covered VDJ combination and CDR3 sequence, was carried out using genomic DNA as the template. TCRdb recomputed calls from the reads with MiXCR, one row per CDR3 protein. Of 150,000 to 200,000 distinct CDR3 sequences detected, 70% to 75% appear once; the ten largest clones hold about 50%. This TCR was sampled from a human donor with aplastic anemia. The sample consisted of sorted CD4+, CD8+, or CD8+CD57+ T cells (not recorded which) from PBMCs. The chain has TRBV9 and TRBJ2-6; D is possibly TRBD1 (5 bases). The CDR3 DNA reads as TGTGCCAGCAGCGTAGAGGGGTTAGCCGACGTCCTGACTTTC. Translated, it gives CASSVEGLADVLTF.